This T cell receptor beta chain derives from a study of T cells in localized non-small cell lung cancer. Regarding the study as a whole: Uninvolved adjacent lung showed the highest T cell clonality, exceeding tumor. The study linked higher blood T cell density to longer overall survival. Heterogeneity cannot be ruled out, as sequencing used one tumor region only. Of the top 100 tumor clones, median 57 were in adjacent lung, about 30 among its top 100.

This clone has just a few counts. Antigen: not known. Measured with immunoSEQ multiplex PCR; TCRdb has only the in-frame clones, and not every one. The sample holds 55,000 to 80,000 clones; 70% to 90% are singletons and the top ten take around an eighth. The CDR3 is 16 amino acids. Losses at the gene ends were 1 base for V and 2 bases for J; bases not matched to a gene: 1. CDR1 and CDR2 (germline): SNHLY, FYNNEI. This clonotype was obtained from a female donor older than 55 with stage I lung adenocarcinoma. Sample: peripheral blood, taken before any cancer treatment. The J gene is TRBJ1-6, the V gene TRBV2; 8 nucleotides align to TRBD1. The CDR3 DNA sequence: TGTGCCAGCAGTGAAGAACAGGGGGCCTATAATTCACCCCTCCACTTT. This gives the protein CASSEEQGAYNSPLHF.